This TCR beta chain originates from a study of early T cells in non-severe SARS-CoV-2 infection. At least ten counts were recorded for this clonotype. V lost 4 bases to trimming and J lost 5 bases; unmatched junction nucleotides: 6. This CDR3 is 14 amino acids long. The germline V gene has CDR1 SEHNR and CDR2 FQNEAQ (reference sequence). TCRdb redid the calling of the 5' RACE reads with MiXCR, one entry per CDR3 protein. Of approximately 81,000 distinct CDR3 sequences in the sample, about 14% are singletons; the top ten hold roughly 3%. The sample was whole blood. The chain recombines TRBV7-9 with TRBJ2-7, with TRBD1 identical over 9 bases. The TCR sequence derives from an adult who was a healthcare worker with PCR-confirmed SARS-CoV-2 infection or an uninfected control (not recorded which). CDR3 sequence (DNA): TGTGCCAGCAGCTCGGGACAGGGCGGGAACGAGCAGTACTTC. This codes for CASSSGQGGNEQYF.